This TCR beta chain was observed in a study of blood T cell repertoires in COVID-19. The CDR3 is 13 residues long. The V end was cut by 4 bases, the J end by 7 bases, with 12 bases between. CDR1 and CDR2 from the germline V gene are SGHKS and YYEKEE (reference sequence). Clones were sequenced by immunoSEQ multiplex PCR, and TCRdb holds only the in-frame ones, with some missing. The top ten clones hold approximately 0.96% of a sample with 380,000 or so clones, 88% of them seen once. The rearrangement uses TRBV5-5 and TRBJ1-5, with D perhaps TRBD1 (5 bases). Sample: PBMCs or T cells enriched from blood (not recorded which). This sequence was found in a woman aged 25 to 45 with acute COVID-19. The CDR3 reads CASSLGPGQPQHF. CDR3 coding DNA: TGTGCCAGCAGCCTGGGTCCAGGGCAGCCCCAGCATTTT.